Listed below are T cell receptor beta chains from one sample, sequenced in a study of OX40 agonist ivuxolimab in advanced cancers. Method: immunoSEQ multiplex PCR; TCRdb's copy keeps in-frame clones and lacks some. This sample has some 66,000 clones, with 77% found just once. Sequences were derived from CD4+ or CD8+ T cells sorted from blood, sampled in a trial of the OX40 agonist ivuxolimab. The receptors were sampled from an adult with an advanced solid tumor such as melanoma, head and neck, liver or kidney cancer. Each CDR3 is given with its conserved first and last residue. D genes are given only for firm matches. The size of a clone is reported for some rows only, either as once, few or many, or as a class for expanded clones.

TRBV6-5,NA,TRBD1,15,TRBJ2-3,TGTGCCAGCAGCCGACAGGGCCGGAGCACAGATACGCAGTATTTT,CASSRQGRSTDTQYF
TRBV30,NA,TRBD1,16,TRBJ1-2,TGTGCCTGGAGTGTACTTAGAGGGGGCCCAGTAGGCGGCTACACCTTC,CAWSVLRGGPVGGYTF
TRBV6-5,few,NA,15,TRBJ1-5,TGTGCCAGCAGCTCCTCGGGGGGCGGCAATCAGCCCCAGCATTTT,CASSSSGGGNQPQHF
TRBV4-1,few,TRBD2,16,TRBJ2-5,TGCGCCAGCAGCCAGACTAGCGGGGGGGCGCAAGAGACCCAGTACTTC,CASSQTSGGAQETQYF
TRBV5-6,few,NA,11,TRBJ2-1,TGTGCCAGCAGCTTGCTGAATGAGCAGTTCTTC,CASSLLNEQFF
TRBV7-3,NA,TRBD2,14,TRBJ2-1,TGTGCCAGCAGCTTCACCGGGACTAGCGATGAGCAGTTCTTC,CASSFTGTSDEQFF
TRBV7-9,NA,NA,12,TRBJ1-3,TGTGCCAGCAGCTTATCTGGAAACACCATATATTTT,CASSLSGNTIYF
TRBV10-2,NA,NA,12,TRBJ2-7,TGCGCCAGCAGAGTACAGGGAAACGAGCAGTACTTC,CASRVQGNEQYF
TRBV7-6,NA,TRBD2,16,TRBJ2-3,TGTGCCAGCAGCCAATATAGCGGGTTAGGCACAGATACGCAGTATTTT,CASSQYSGLGTDTQYF
TRBV27,NA,TRBD2,17,TRBJ2-7,TGTGCCAGCAGTCCGCTGGGACTAGCGGTTCTCTCCTACGAGCAGTACTTC,CASSPLGLAVLSYEQYF
TRBV6-1,NA,NA,13,TRBJ1-4,TGTGCCAGCAGTGAAGGAATTGGGGAAAAACTGTTTTTT,CASSEGIGEKLFF
TRBV5-8,NA,NA,17,TRBJ1-5,TGTGCCAGCAGCTCCGCCTTGACGGACTTTAGCAATCAGCCCCAGCATTTT,CASSSALTDFSNQPQHF
TRBV4-1,NA,NA,16,TRBJ1-1,TGCGCCAGCAGAGACGCAGGGAATAGGATGAACACTGAAGCTTTCTTT,CASRDAGNRMNTEAFF
TRBV10-3,NA,TRBD1,13,TRBJ1-1,TGTGCCACGGACAGGGGTCGGAACACTGAAGCTTTCTTT,CATDRGRNTEAFF
TRBV6-1,NA,NA,15,TRBJ2-7,TGTGCCAGCAGTGACTTACCCAATGAGGTCTACGAGCAGTACTTC,CASSDLPNEVYEQYF
TRBV7-2,NA,TRBD2,15,TRBJ2-7,TGTGCCAGCAGCCGCGGGGCTAGCGGGCGCTACGAGCAGTACTTC,CASSRGASGRYEQYF
TRBV5-1,NA,NA,14,TRBJ1-1,TGCGCCAGCAGCTTGCAGGGACCGAACACTGAAGCTTTCTTT,CASSLQGPNTEAFF
TRBV15,NA,NA,15,TRBJ1-1,TGTGCCACCAGCAGAGATCTCCCCTCGAACACTGAAGCTTTCTTT,CATSRDLPSNTEAFF
TRBV27,NA,NA,14,TRBJ2-5,TGTGCCAGCAGTCCCCTGCGGACGGGGGAGACCCAGTACTTC,CASSPLRTGETQYF
TRBV19,NA,NA,14,TRBJ2-1,TGTGCCAGTAGTATTTGGCAGGCCAACAATGAGCAGTTCTTC,CASSIWQANNEQFF
TRBV19,once,NA,15,TRBJ2-1,TGTGCCAGTAGTATAGATACTTCGGGGACCTTCAGTAGGCTCTTC,CASSIDTSGTFSRLF
TRBV14,few,TRBD1,18,TRBJ1-3,TGTGCCAGCAGCCAGGACAGGGGGCGAACCTTCTCTGGAAACACCATATATTTT,CASSQDRGRTFSGNTIYF
TRBV6-6,once,TRBD1,15,TRBJ2-7,TGTGCCAGCAGTTCCTCGGGACAGTCTACCTACGAGCAGTACTTC,CASSSSGQSTYEQYF
TRBV5-1,NA,NA,18,TRBJ2-2,TGCGCCAGCAGCCCCACTCGAGGACGGGACCCGGGGACCGGGGAGCTGTTTTTT,CASSPTRGRDPGTGELFF
TRBV19,NA,NA,16,TRBJ1-5,TGTGCCAGTAGCCCAGATCAGGGGAATAGCAATCAGCCCCAGCATTTT,CASSPDQGNSNQPQHF
TRBV28,NA,TRBD1,15,TRBJ1-1,TGTGCCAGCAGTGCCCGGGGACAGGGGGTCACTGAAGCTTTCTTT,CASSARGQGVTEAFF
TRBV4-2,few,NA,14,TRBJ1-2,TGTGCCAGCAGCCAAGAATCGGGGTACGGTGGCTACACCTTC,CASSQESGYGGYTF
TRBV28,once,NA,14,TRBJ2-1,TGTGCCAGCAATGTTGGAGGGCCGCACAATGAGCAGTTCTTC,CASNVGGPHNEQFF
TRBV7-9,NA,TRBD1,17,TRBJ1-4,TGTGCCAGCAGCTCAGCGACCACACAGGGGGAGAATGAAAAACTGTTTTTT,CASSSATTQGENEKLFF
TRBV7-9,medium-sized,NA,14,TRBJ1-1,TGTGCCAGCAGCCCCTCACTGTCGAACACTGAAGCTTTCTTT,CASSPSLSNTEAFF
TRBV6-1,NA,TRBD1,12,TRBJ2-1,TGTGCCAGCATCGGACAGGGTAATGAGCAGTTCTTC,CASIGQGNEQFF
TRBV5-1,once,TRBD2,16,TRBJ2-5,TGCGCCAGCAGCTTATTCGCGAGCGGGGGGCCGGAGACCCAGTACTTC,CASSLFASGGPETQYF
TRBV10-3,few,TRBD1,14,TRBJ1-2,TGTGCCATCAGCGGACCGGGACAGGCCTATGGCTACACCTTC,CAISGPGQAYGYTF
TRBV7-9,NA,TRBD1,15,TRBJ1-4,TGTGCCAGCAGCTTAACCGGACAGGGTGATGAAAAACTGTTTTTT,CASSLTGQGDEKLFF
TRBV11-2,NA,NA,16,TRBJ2-1,TGTGCCAGCAGCCCCGTGGCAGGGCGCTCCTACAATGAGCAGTTCTTC,CASSPVAGRSYNEQFF
TRBV30,NA,NA,14,TRBJ2-2,TGTGCCTGGATGTGGGGACGGAACACCGGGGAGCTGTTTTTT,CAWMWGRNTGELFF
TRBV10-3,NA,TRBD1,18,TRBJ1-4,TGTGCCATCAGTGAGTCATTGGGGACAGGAGCAACTAATGAAAAACTGTTTTTT,CAISESLGTGATNEKLFF
TRBV5-4,NA,NA,14,TRBJ1-1,TGTGCCAGCAGCCCGCAACAGGAGAACACTGAAGCTTTCTTT,CASSPQQENTEAFF
TRBV2,NA,NA,16,TRBJ2-5,TGTGCCAGCAGTTTAGGGGGAAGGGCGGGAGCGGAGACCCAGTACTTC,CASSLGGRAGAETQYF
TRBV23-1,NA,TRBD1,15,TRBJ2-7,TGCGCCAGCAGTCATCCCGACAGGGGTTCCTACGAGCAGTACTTC,CASSHPDRGSYEQYF
TRBV5-6,NA,NA,13,TRBJ2-1,TGTGCCAGCAGCCGTAGCGGAGCCAATGAGCAGTTCTTC,CASSRSGANEQFF
TRBV6-1,NA,NA,14,TRBJ1-1,TGTGCCAGCAGTGAATACATCAGGGACACTGAAGCTTTCTTT,CASSEYIRDTEAFF
TRBV27,NA,NA,13,TRBJ2-5,TGTGCCAGCAGTCAACAGGGTCCAGAGACCCAGTACTTC,CASSQQGPETQYF
TRBV4-1,NA,NA,15,TRBJ2-3,TGCGCCAGCAGCCAAGATGGTCTAGCCCCAGATACGCAGTATTTT,CASSQDGLAPDTQYF
TRBV18,few,NA,13,TRBJ2-5,TGTGCCAGCTCACCACAGCGGCAAGAGACCCAGTACTTC,CASSPQRQETQYF
TRBV11-1,NA,TRBD1,15,TRBJ1-2,TGTGCCAGCAGCTACGACAGGGGAGAAAACTATGGCTACACCTTC,CASSYDRGENYGYTF
TRBV11-2,few,NA,16,TRBJ1-6,TGTGCCAGCAGCTTTGGCTGGGCCAAGTACAATTCACCCCTCCACTTT,CASSFGWAKYNSPLHF
TRBV7-9,NA,NA,16,TRBJ2-3,TGTGCCAGCAGCTTCTACGGCGGGATGGTCCCAGATACGCAGTATTTT,CASSFYGGMVPDTQYF
TRBV5-6,NA,NA,15,TRBJ2-7,TGTGCCAGCAGCTCCACCAGGAGATATTCCTACGAGCAGTACTTC,CASSSTRRYSYEQYF
TRBV4-2,NA,NA,16,TRBJ2-1,TGTGCCAGCAGCCAAGAAGGGGGAAAGGGATACAATGAGCAGTTCTTC,CASSQEGGKGYNEQFF
TRBV9,NA,TRBD2,15,TRBJ2-3,TGTGCCAGCAGCTCCCCTAGCGGGAGTCCAGATACGCAGTATTTT,CASSSPSGSPDTQYF
TRBV6-6,NA,NA,15,TRBJ1-2,TGTGCCAGCACCCCGGGAGGGGGGGGAGTAAATGGCTACACCTTC,CASTPGGGGVNGYTF
TRBV20-1,NA,NA,11,TRBJ2-5,TGCAGTAACCGGCCAGGAGAGACCCAGTACTTC,CSNRPGETQYF
TRBV29-1,NA,NA,13,TRBJ1-2,TGCAGCGTTGAGGGCGGGATGGGGTATGGCTACACCTTC,CSVEGGMGYGYTF
TRBV4-1,NA,TRBD1,19,TRBJ2-2,TGCGCCAGCAGCCAAGGCTTGACAGGGTTTCTTACGGACACCGGGGAGCTGTTTTTT,CASSQGLTGFLTDTGELFF